This TCR beta chain was sequenced for a study of vaccination and CD4 T cells after COVID-19. Study-wide results and limits: Convalescent patients' median share of reactive clones seen only post-vaccination was 85% to 90%.

On this clonotype itself: Its antigen remains unidentified.

This CDR3 region has 12 residues. The trim removed 6 bases at V and 6 bases at J, leaving 0 bases unmatched. Germline CDR1 is SQVTM and CDR2 is ANQGSEA. Once obtained from cultured CD4+ T cells, the DNA was sequenced using the Oncomine TCR Beta short-read assay. Genomic DNA was isolated from CD4+ T cells that had been cultured. TCRdb ran MiXCR on the PCR reads and lists one entry per CDR3 protein. The sample holds some 10,000 distinct CDR3 sequences; 55% to 75% are singletons and the top ten take about 16%. As to treatment: approximately nine-day PBMC culture with coronavirus spike peptide pools or control peptides (ViraFEST assay). ViraFEST stimulated the growth of antigen-specific T cells using peptide pools and subsequently profiled their TCRs by sequencing.

This chain links TRBV29-1 with TRBJ2-4; 12 bases are a match to TRBD2. Material: CD4+ T cells from blood, cultured in vitro. This receptor was taken from a human donor who had recovered from COVID-19. The chain's CDR3 is CSVTSGGNIQYF. CDR3 bases: TGCAGCGTGACTAGCGGGGGAAACATTCAGTACTTC.